This T cell receptor (beta chain) was profiled in a study of T-cell memory formation after mild COVID-19. TCRdb reprocessed the 5' RACE reads with MiXCR, giving one entry per CDR3 protein. Of 470,000 or so distinct CDR3 sequences listed, around a sixth are singletons. This clonotype was detected a few times. Sample: PBMCs or a T cell subset sorted from them (not recorded which). The sequence was obtained from an adult woman who had mild COVID-19 (a few samples of this study predate the infection). Cell type and time point are not known.

Here the CDR3 reads CASSLTRLERDTQYF. As DNA, the CDR3 is TGTGCCAGCAGCCTTACTCGGCTTGAGAGGGATACGCAGTATTTT. The J gene is TRBJ2-3, the V gene TRBV4-2, with unresolved D. The germline V gene encodes CDR1 LGHNA and CDR2 YNFKEQ. CDR3 length equals 15 residues. The germline V and J ends were trimmed by 4 bases and 6 bases, with 17 bases remaining between them.